This T cell receptor (beta chain) was captured in a study of cytomegalovirus exposure and HLA in healthy donors. A multiplex PCR was run with 60 Vbeta primers and 13 Jbeta primers. Sequencing used immunoSEQ multiplex PCR; TCRdb keeps in-frame clones, though not all of them. This sample lists fewer than 70,000 clones; its ten largest clones have 3.6%. V lost 9 bases to trimming and J lost 3 bases; unmatched junction nucleotides: 19. Looked up from germline, CDR1 is MGHDK and CDR2 is SYGVNS. This CDR3 region has 17 residues. Sequencing was carried out using PBMCs. This chain joins TRBV25-1 and TRBJ2-7; 8 nucleotides agree with TRBD2. This TCR was recovered from a woman under 30 in good health and CMV-seronegative. The DNA of the CDR3 is TGTGCCAGTACTAAGCCAGCCGGGACGAGCGGGAGCTACGAGCAGTACTTC. Protein: CASTKPAGTSGSYEQYF.